The rows below give T cell receptor beta chains drawn from one sample of a study of PD-L1 blockade in urothelial cancer. Profiling relied on immunoSEQ multiplex PCR, and the TCRdb table lists in-frame clones only, not all of them. Among some 75,000 clones listed, under 95% were seen once. The material was PBMCs, obtained around atezolizumab (anti-PD-L1) treatment. These receptor sequences come from a woman over 75 with urothelial cancer. Each CDR3 is given with its conserved first and last residue. The order of the fields is clone size, J gene, V gene, D gene, CDR3 protein, CDR3 DNA. The D gene is left open where the match is weak. A row's size may be missing; if present it is once, few, many or a size class.

>NA|TRBJ2-7|TRBV9|NA
CASSVGTVPYEQYF
TGTGCCAGCAGCGTAGGGACAGTCCCCTACGAGCAGTACTTC
>NA|TRBJ2-5|TRBV28|TRBD2
CASNPLASGILETQYF
TGTGCCAGCAATCCCCTGGCTAGCGGGATTCTGGAGACCCAGTACTTC
>once|TRBJ2-2|TRBV29-1|TRBD1
CSAGQGANTGELFF
TGCAGCGCCGGACAGGGGGCGAACACCGGGGAGCTGTTTTTT
>NA|TRBJ1-2|TRBV6-1|TRBD1
CASRNQPDRDYGYTF
TGTGCCAGCCGAAACCAACCTGACAGGGACTATGGCTACACCTTC
>NA|TRBJ1-5|TRBV6-5|NA
CASSAGPSSNQPQHF
TGTGCCAGCAGTGCGGGGCCGAGTAGCAATCAGCCCCAGCATTTT
>NA|TRBJ1-4|TRBV30|NA
CAWVGQGRPEKLFF
TGTGCCTGGGTAGGGCAGGGTCGTCCTGAGAAACTGTTTTTT
>once|TRBJ2-1|TRBV19|TRBD1
CASSGPQGVNKNEQFF
TGTGCCAGTAGTGGGCCACAGGGGGTTAATAAAAATGAGCAGTTCTTC
>NA|TRBJ1-1|TRBV7-9|NA
CASSFGRGTEAFF
TGTGCCAGCAGCTTCGGCCGGGGGACTGAAGCTTTCTTT
>NA|TRBJ2-7|TRBV5-1|NA
CASSATGTTGYEQYF
TGCGCCAGCAGCGCGACAGGAACTACCGGGTACGAGCAGTACTTC
>NA|TRBJ2-7|TRBV6-1|TRBD2
CASSAPSGASYEQYF
TGTGCCAGCAGTGCCCCTAGCGGGGCCTCCTACGAGCAGTACTTC
>once|TRBJ1-1|TRBV9|NA
CASSVYAGNTEAFF
TGTGCCAGCAGCGTGTATGCAGGGAACACTGAAGCTTTCTTT
>NA|TRBJ1-2|TRBV5-1|TRBD1
CASSPAGGNYGYTF
TGCGCCAGCAGCCCTGCAGGGGGTAACTATGGCTACACCTTC
>NA|TRBJ1-3|TRBV15|NA
CATSREVGASGNTIYF
TGTGCCACCAGCAGAGAGGTAGGGGCCTCTGGAAACACCATATATTTT
>NA|TRBJ2-5|TRBV27|NA
CASSPRASEGETQYF
TGTGCCAGCTCCCCCCGGGCTAGCGAGGGAGAGACCCAGTACTTC
>NA|TRBJ2-5|TRBV11-3|NA
CASSLDRTQETQYF
TGTGCCAGCAGCTTAGACAGAACCCAAGAGACCCAGTACTTC
>NA|TRBJ2-1|TRBV9|NA
CASSVWERDNEQFF
TGTGCCAGCAGCGTTTGGGAGCGGGACAATGAGCAGTTCTTC
>few|TRBJ2-7|TRBV10-3|TRBD2
CAIMREGSYEQYF
TGTGCCATCATGCGGGAGGGGTCCTACGAGCAGTACTTC
>NA|TRBJ2-1|TRBV5-6|NA
CASSYRVSSYNEQFF
TGTGCCAGCAGCTACAGGGTAAGCTCCTACAATGAGCAGTTCTTC
>NA|TRBJ2-3|TRBV27|TRBD1
CASSFWIGQGTDTQYF
TGTGCCAGCAGTTTTTGGATCGGACAGGGCACAGATACGCAGTATTTT
>NA|TRBJ2-5|TRBV9|NA
CASSVVEHETQYF
TGTGCCAGCAGCGTAGTCGAACACGAGACCCAGTACTTC
>NA|TRBJ2-7|TRBV27|TRBD1
CASRRGQGASWEQYF
TGTGCCAGCAGGAGGGGACAGGGGGCCTCCTGGGAGCAGTACTTC
>NA|TRBJ2-1|TRBV23-1|NA
CASSQPGTSYNEQFF
TGCGCCAGCAGTCAACCCGGGACTTCCTACAATGAGCAGTTCTTC
>NA|TRBJ2-1|TRBV10-1|TRBD1
CASGGQIGVEQFF
TGCGCCAGCGGGGGACAGATCGGGGTTGAGCAGTTCTTC
>NA|TRBJ2-7|TRBV28|TRBD2
CASSSPAGGSYEQYF
TGTGCCAGCAGTTCCCCAGCGGGGGGCTCCTACGAGCAGTACTTC
>few|TRBJ2-7|TRBV7-8|NA
CASSYSYSYEQYF
TGTGCCAGCAGCTACTCATACAGCTACGAGCAGTACTTC
>NA|TRBJ1-1|TRBV19|NA
CASNPRDTNTEAFF
TGTGCCAGTAATCCCCGGGACACGAACACTGAAGCTTTCTTT
>few|TRBJ2-7|TRBV19|NA
CAASPLGRSSEQYF
TGTGCCGCCTCTCCCCTGGGGCGTTCGAGCGAGCAGTACTTC
>NA|TRBJ2-7|TRBV7-9|NA
CASSPLAAETYEQYF
TGTGCCAGCAGCCCCCTCGCCGCAGAAACCTACGAGCAGTACTTC